A selection of T cell receptor beta chains follows, all from one sample in a study of identical twins. TCRdb re-derived calls from the 5' RACE reads in MiXCR, one entry per CDR3 protein. The repertoire includes fewer than 500,000 distinct CDR3 sequences, about 24% of them detected once, and 2.9% sits in the top ten. The same specimen was also included in a second study, on T cells expressing NK-cell markers.

Specimen: CD4+ T cells sorted from blood. These TCRs come from a young woman in good health. Each CDR3 is given with its conserved first and last residue. A D gene is named only where the DNA matches it firmly. Not every row has a clone size; where given, it reads once, few, many or a size class.

v_gene,d_gene,abundance,j_gene,CDR3nt,CDR3aa
TRBV6-2/TRBV6-3,-,-,TRBJ2-1,TGTGCCAGCGCGGAGGGCCCCTACAATGAGCAGTTCTTC,CASAEGPYNEQFF
TRBV6-2/TRBV6-3,-,few,TRBJ2-3,TGTGCCAGCAGTTACCTTCGCGAGGTCCGGGATACGCAGTATTTT,CASSYLREVRDTQYF
TRBV5-1,-,few,TRBJ1-2,TGCGCCAGCAGCAATATCGGGACCGTTAACTATGGCTACACCTTC,CASSNIGTVNYGYTF
TRBV7-2,-,few,TRBJ2-5,TGTGCCAGCAGCCAAACTACCTCAGGGACCCAGTACTTC,CASSQTTSGTQYF
TRBV12-3/TRBV12-4,-,few,TRBJ2-2,TGTGCCAGCAGTCCGGGGAGGGGGCGGACCGGGGAGCTGTTTTTT,CASSPGRGRTGELFF
TRBV5-1,-,-,TRBJ2-1,TGCGCCAGCAGCTTGGAACAAGGAGTCGGGCAGTTCTTC,CASSLEQGVGQFF
TRBV7-7,TRBD1,-,TRBJ2-5,TGTGCTAGCAGCTCCGGGACAGGGGTACAAGAGACCCAGTACTTC,CASSSGTGVQETQYF
TRBV7-2,-,few,TRBJ2-2,TGTGCCAGCAGCGGGGGGCGCGTGGAGCTGTTTTTT,CASSGGRVELFF
TRBV5-1,TRBD2,-,TRBJ2-1,TGCGCCAGCAGCTTTGGGAGCGGGGGGGCGCTTGGTGAGCAGTTCTTC,CASSFGSGGALGEQFF
TRBV29-1,TRBD2,-,TRBJ2-7,TGCAGCGTAGACAAAGCGGGAGCAAACTACGAGCAGTACTTC,CSVDKAGANYEQYF
TRBV20-1,-,few,TRBJ1-6,TGCAGTGCTCGAGAAACTGAGCTATCACCCCTCCACTTT,CSARETELSPLHF
TRBV12-3/TRBV12-4,TRBD1,-,TRBJ2-3,TGTGCCAGCAGTTTGGTGAGACAGGGGGCATCAGATACGCAGTATTTT,CASSLVRQGASDTQYF
TRBV20-1,TRBD1,few,TRBJ2-3,TGCAGTGCTAGAAACCGGGACAGGGTAGGTGGAGGAGATACGCAGTATTTT,CSARNRDRVGGGDTQYF
TRBV29-1,-,-,TRBJ1-2,TGCAGCTTAGAAACAGGGACGGGTGGCTACACCTTC,CSLETGTGGYTF
TRBV13,TRBD2,few,TRBJ2-2,TGTGCCAGCAGCTTAACTTGGACTAGATCCGGGGAGCTGTTTTTT,CASSLTWTRSGELFF
TRBV3-1,-,many,TRBJ2-4,TGTGCCAGCAGCGAGGAGGGGTCCGGAAACATTCAGTACTTC,CASSEEGSGNIQYF
TRBV15,TRBD2,few,TRBJ2-1,TGTGCCACCAGCAGAGAAATGAGGACTAGCGGGAGTCTGTTCTTC,CATSREMRTSGSLFF
TRBV5-6,-,-,TRBJ2-7,TGTGCCATCAGCTTGGAATACGAGCAGTACTTC,CAISLEYEQYF
TRBV9,TRBD2,few,TRBJ2-2,TGTGCCAGCAGCCCACGGGCGGGGGGATTCACCGGGGAGCTGTTTTTT,CASSPRAGGFTGELFF
TRBV10-2,TRBD2,-,TRBJ2-7,TGCGCCAGCAGGCCTAGCGGGGCCCCGGGGCAGTACTTC,CASRPSGAPGQYF
TRBV7-2,-,-,TRBJ2-4,TGTGCCAGCAGCCCGGACACGAACCTATACATTCAGTACTTC,CASSPDTNLYIQYF
TRBV4-2,-,few,TRBJ2-1,TGTGCCAGCAGCCAAGATAACCCCCGCCCGCAGTTCTTC,CASSQDNPRPQFF
TRBV12-3/TRBV12-4,-,few,TRBJ2-5,TGTGCCAGCAGAAGCCGACAGTACCAAGAGACCCAGTACTTC,CASRSRQYQETQYF
TRBV7-2,-,-,TRBJ1-2,TGTGCCAGCAGCCCCGTGGGGATGGGTAGCTACACCTTC,CASSPVGMGSYTF
TRBV24-1,TRBD1,-,TRBJ2-2,TGTGCCACCTCCCGGACAGGGAACACCGGGGAGCTGTTTTTT,CATSRTGNTGELFF
TRBV20-1,-,-,TRBJ2-4,TGCAGTGCTAGAGAGTATGAGGGAATAGGCAAAAACATTCAGTACTTC,CSAREYEGIGKNIQYF
TRBV2,-,-,TRBJ1-1,TGTGCCAGCAGTGACCAGGGGTCGTACACTGAAGCTTTCTTT,CASSDQGSYTEAFF
TRBV27,-,-,TRBJ1-4,TGTGCCAGCAGTTTAGCAGGGATGGGCGAAAAACTGTTTTTT,CASSLAGMGEKLFF
TRBV5-1,-,few,TRBJ2-5,TGCGCCAGCAGCAAGGGCCTTCAGGGAAAAGAGACCCAGTACTTC,CASSKGLQGKETQYF